What follows are 29 T cell receptor beta chains derived from one specimen sequenced in a study of blood T cell repertoires in COVID-19. Some clones are missing from TCRdb's copy, which holds only in-frame ones; the method was immunoSEQ multiplex PCR. The table has 250,000 to 300,000 clones, around 90% seen once. Sequencing used peripheral blood. Receptors were obtained from a woman between 40 and 55 years old with acute or convalescent COVID-19.

The genes are TRBV2 and TRBJ2-3; D is possibly TRBD2 (6 bases). This CDR3 is built from 15 residues. V dropped 3 bases and J dropped 2 bases, with 12 bases sitting between them. Germline CDR1 is SNHLY and CDR2 is FYNNEI. The CDR3 DNA is TGTGCCAGCAGTGAGTTCCTAGCGTACACAGATACGCAGTATTTT. It encodes CASSEFLAYTDTQYF. The whole variable domain, remainder taken from reference TRBV2 and TRBJ2-3, is EPEVTQTPSHQVTQMGQEVILRCVPISNHLYFYWYRQILGQKVEFLVSFYNNEISEKSEIFDDQFSVERPDGSNFTLKIRSTKLEDSAMYFCASSEFLAYTDTQYFGPGTRLTVL.

This clone was recorded once. This chain connects TRBV4-2 to TRBJ1-2; 11 bases are a match to TRBD1. J gave up 7 bases and V 3 bases, and 4 bases lay outside the gene matches. The CDR3 runs to 14 residues. Germline V gene sequence: CDR1 LGHNA, CDR2 YNFKEQ. CDR3 protein: CASSQRTGGGGYTF. DNA for the CDR3: TGTGCCAGCAGCCAGAGGACAGGGGGCGGTGGCTACACCTTC.

The chain uses TRBV30 and TRBJ1-2; 11 positions agree with TRBD1. The CDR3 covers 12 residues. J gave up 5 bases and V 7 bases, and 3 bases lay outside the gene matches. Per germline, CDR1 GTSNPN and CDR2 SVGIG (reference sequence). This CDR3 is CASRDRGYGYTF. CDR3 nucleotides: TGTGCCTCCAGGGACAGGGGGTATGGCTACACCTTC.

V usage is TRBV9 and J usage is TRBJ1-1; 8 nucleotides line up with TRBD1. This CDR3 region has 15 residues. The V segment lost 4 bases and the J segment 0 bases; nucleotides outside the gene matches: 5. CDR1 and CDR2 (germline): SGDLS, YYNGEE. DNA for the CDR3: TGTGCCAGCAGCCCCCGACAGGGGATGAACACTGAAGCTTTCTTT. Its translation: CASSPRQGMNTEAFF.

This clone was picked up a small number of times. The chain employs TRBV10-3 and TRBJ1-1; 9 bases fit TRBD1. This CDR3 spans 13 amino acids. CDR1 ENHRY and CDR2 SYGVKD come from the germline V gene. V dropped 8 bases and J dropped 7; count of bases not matched to a gene: 8. The CDR3, as DNA: TGTGCCATCTCCTACAGGGGGCTTAATGAAGCTTTCTTT. It yields the protein CAISYRGLNEAFF.

The CDR3 protein is CASSVTGTGVGANVLTF. For the CDR3, the DNA is TGTGCCAGCAGTGTGACCGGGACAGGGGTCGGGGCCAACGTCCTGACTTTC. The chain links TRBV2 to TRBJ2-6, with 10 bases that match TRBD1. With V trimmed by 4 bases and J by 4 bases, 7 bases remained unmatched. Per germline, CDR1 SNHLY and CDR2 FYNNEI. The CDR3 length is 17 residues.

The chain combines TRBV21-1 with TRBJ2-7; the table's D call, TRBD2, has no DNA check behind it. TRBV21-1 is annotated as a pseudogene. The CDR3 contains 16 residues. This chain's CDR3 is CASGRAMTSGGHEQYV. The CDR3 DNA reads as TGTGCCAGCGGGAGGGCGATGACTAGCGGGGGGCACGAGCAGTACGTC.

The chain combines TRBV7-2 with TRBJ2-3, with 7 bases fitting TRBD1. The CDR3 has 14 amino acids. From germline, CDR1 is SGHTA and CDR2 FQGNSA. V shed 5 bases and J 1 base; nucleotides not matched to a gene: 3. The CDR3 protein is CASSLDRGTDTQYF. CDR3 coding DNA: TGTGCCAGCAGCCTTGACAGGGGCACAGATACGCAGTATTTT.

The chain employs TRBV10-1 and TRBJ1-4; D is unclear. The V and J ends lost 4 bases and 6 bases respectively, with 15 bases between them. The germline V gene has CDR1 WNHNN and CDR2 SYGVQD (reference sequence). The CDR3 has 15 residues. CDR3 nucleotide sequence: TGCGCCAGCAGTGGTACACACACCTTGCATGAAAAACTGTTTTTT. Protein sequence: CASSGTHTLHEKLFF.

The sample holds one count of this clone. This CDR3 reads CASSLALAGLNTEAFF. CDR3 coding DNA: TGTGCCAGCAGCTTAGCGCTCGCAGGGCTGAACACTGAAGCTTTCTTT. The chain couples TRBV7-9 to TRBJ1-1, with a weak D call TRBD1 (5 bases). The CDR3 sequence is 16 residues long. V dropped 0 bases and J dropped 0 bases, with 11 bases sitting between them. Looked up from germline, CDR1 is SEHNR and CDR2 is FQNEAQ (reference sequence).

This clone appeared a single time. This sequence joins TRBV20-1 and TRBJ1-1; D gene ambiguous. CDR1 and CDR2 (germline): DFQATT, SNEGSKA (reference sequence). Trimming removed 6 bases from V and 6 bases from J, with 11 bases in between. The CDR3 spans 11 residues. CDR3 coding DNA: TGCAGTGCGGAGAGATACCCTGAAGCTTTCTTT. Protein sequence: CSAERYPEAFF.

The chain links TRBV6-5 to TRBJ2-3; unclear D gene. Germline assignment: CDR1 MNHEY and CDR2 SVGAGI. There are 16 residues in the CDR3. With 3 bases removed from V and 2 bases from J, the gap between germline ends came to 15 bases. The CDR3 DNA sequence: TGTGCCAGCAGTTATAGTAACCCCGCCCTCACAGATACGCAGTATTTT. It codes for CASSYSNPALTDTQYF.

This clone was seen only a few times. V is TRBV19 and J is TRBJ2-3; TRBD2 aligns across 11 bases. Germline CDR1 reads LNHDA; CDR2 reads SQIVND (reference sequence). The CDR3 is made up of 14 amino acids. J lost 0 bases, V lost 10 bases, and 3 bases had no gene match. As DNA, the CDR3 is TGTGCCACCAGACTAGCGGGGAGCACAGATACGCAGTATTTT. Protein: CATRLAGSTDTQYF.

This clone was seen a few times. This sequence joins TRBV19 and TRBJ1-3, with 8 bases that match TRBD1. Germline V gene lookup returns CDR1 LNHDA and CDR2 SQIVND (reference sequence). The V gene end was trimmed by 6 bases and the J gene end by 2 bases; junction bases not matched to a gene: 6. There are 15 residues in the CDR3. CDR3 residues: CASRTMTGAGNTIYF. The CDR3 region has the DNA TGTGCCAGTAGGACGATGACAGGGGCTGGAAACACCATATATTTT.

The rearrangement links TRBV5-1 to TRBJ2-3, with TRBD2 matching over 12 bases. The V and J ends lost 0 bases and 2 bases, in that order; junction bases with no gene match: 1. The CDR3 is 16 residues long. CDR1 and CDR2 from the germline V gene are SGHRS and YFSETQ. The CDR3 protein is CASSLGLAGATDTQYF. The CDR3 nucleotides read TGCGCCAGCAGCTTGGGACTAGCGGGGGCCACAGATACGCAGTATTTT.

The chain recombines TRBV6-5 with TRBJ1-1, with 8 positions matching TRBD1. CDR3 length: 14 residues. The germline CDR1 and CDR2 sequences are MNHEY and SVGAGI. Unmatched junction bases numbered 4, after V lost 7 bases and J lost 0 bases. In DNA form, the CDR3 reads TGTGCCAGCATGGACAGGGAATTGAACACTGAAGCTTTCTTT. It yields the protein CASMDRELNTEAFF.

The chain is built from TRBV5-6 and TRBJ2-1; the D gene is possibly TRBD2 (5 bases). This CDR3 has 12 amino acids. Germline V lookup: CDR1 SGHDT, CDR2 YYEEEE. With 3 bases removed from V and 8 bases from J, the gap between germline ends came to 9 bases. Here the CDR3 reads CASSWEHHEQFF. The CDR3 region has the DNA TGTGCCAGCAGCTGGGAGCATCATGAGCAGTTCTTC. Complete variable domain (other parts from reference TRBV5-6 and TRBJ2-1): DAGVTQSPTHLIKTRGQQVTLRCSPKSGHDTVSWYQQALGQGPQFIFQYYEEEERQRGNFPDRFSGHQFPNYSSELNVNALLLGDSALYLCASSWEHHEQFFGPGTRLTVL.

The chain is built from TRBV12-3 or TRBV12-4 and TRBJ1-2; 10 positions match TRBD1. V trimming: 6 bases; J trimming: 6 bases; junction bases outside the gene matches: 4. This CDR3 comprises 13 residues. The CDR3 DNA is TGTGCCAGCAGCCCGGGACAGGGGAATGGCTACACCTTC. Encoded protein: CASSPGQGNGYTF.

V usage is TRBV6-5 and J usage is TRBJ1-4; D call uncertain. V was pared by 6 bases and J by 8 bases, with 10 bases between. Germline CDR1 and CDR2: MNHEY and SVGAGI. This CDR3 spans 12 amino acids. CDR3 protein: CASRQSGEKLFF. CDR3 bases: TGTGCCAGCAGGCAATCGGGGGAAAAACTGTTTTTT.

This clone came up once. This chain uses TRBV30 with TRBJ2-5, with D maybe TRBD2 (6 bases). The V and J ends lost 1 base and 5 bases respectively, with 11 bases between them. The CDR3 is 13 amino acids. Germline CDR1 reads GTSNPN; CDR2 reads SVGIG (reference sequence). In DNA, the CDR3 is TGTGCCTGGAGTGGGGGAGGTGTGGAGACCCAGTACTTC. It specifies CAWSGGGVETQYF.

The V and J genes are TRBV12-5 and TRBJ1-1; 7 positions agree with TRBD1. J was trimmed by 8 bases and V by 1 base; bases with no gene match: 16. CDR1 and CDR2 (germline): LGHNT, FRNRAP. The CDR3 contains 17 residues. In DNA, the CDR3 is TGTGCTAGTGGTTTGGCCAAACAAATACAAGGGACAGTCGAAGCTTTCTTT. The encoded protein is CASGLAKQIQGTVEAFF.

This sequence joins TRBV19 and TRBJ1-2, with TRBD1 matching over 7 bases. The germline V gene encodes CDR1 LNHDA and CDR2 SQIVND (reference sequence). Trimming took 3 bases from V and 1 from J; bases not matched to a gene: 5. This CDR3 region has 15 residues. In DNA form, the CDR3 reads TGTGCCAGTAGTATCTCCGGGACAGTTAACTATGGCTACACCTTC. This sequence encodes CASSISGTVNYGYTF.

This clone turned up a few times. The chain has TRBV7-9 and TRBJ2-3, with D possibly TRBD1 on 6 matching bases. In germline, CDR1 is SEHNR, CDR2 FQNEAQ (reference sequence). The CDR3 is made up of 14 amino acids. The V end lost 5 bases, the J end lost 5 bases, and 14 bases lay between the germline ends. In nucleotides, the CDR3 is TGTGCCAGCAGCCTGTCGACAGGTGGAGATACGCAGTATTTT. Translated: CASSLSTGGDTQYF.

This clone was counted once. The rearrangement links TRBV5-1 to TRBJ1-1; D ambiguous. Germline lookup yields CDR1 SGHRS and CDR2 YFSETQ. Trimming cost V 0 bases and J 1 base, with 10 bases left between them. This CDR3 spans 15 amino acids. The CDR3 sequence is CASSLEPPGNTEAFF. CDR3 nucleotides: TGCGCCAGCAGCTTGGAGCCCCCAGGGAACACTGAAGCTTTCTTT. Full variable domain (remainder filled in from reference TRBV5-1 and TRBJ1-1): KAGVTQTPRYLIKTRGQQVTLSCSPISGHRSVSWYQQTPGQGLQFLFEYFSETQRNKGNFPGRFSGRQFSNSRSEMNVSTLELGDSALYLCASSLEPPGNTEAFFGQGTRLTVV.

The chain employs TRBV5-1 and TRBJ1-3; D not resolved. CDR3 size: 14 residues. The V and J ends lost 0 bases and 1 base respectively, with 5 bases between them. Per germline, CDR1 SGHRS and CDR2 YFSETQ. This CDR3 is CASSLGASGNTIYF. The CDR3 DNA reads as TGCGCCAGCAGCTTGGGGGCGTCTGGAAACACCATATATTTT.

The chain has TRBV7-8 and TRBJ1-2; a weak D match, TRBD1 (5 bases). The length of the CDR3 is 14 residues. The germline V gene encodes CDR1 SGHVS and CDR2 FQNEAQ. Trimming removed 3 bases at V and 5 bases at J, with 13 bases between. DNA for the CDR3: TGTGCCAGCAGCTTCAGTGACGGGACTTATGGCTACACCTTC. Amino acids: CASSFSDGTYGYTF.

The J gene is TRBJ1-2, the V gene TRBV9; 8 nucleotides match TRBD1. The CDR3 has 15 residues. J gave up 7 bases and V 0 bases, and 8 bases lay outside the gene matches. Per germline, CDR1 SGDLS and CDR2 YYNGEE. CDR3 sequence: CASSVATGTGSGYTF. The CDR3 DNA is TGTGCCAGCAGCGTAGCTACGGGGACAGGAAGTGGCTACACCTTC.

The rearrangement links TRBV10-1 to TRBJ1-2; TRBD1 matches at 7 bases. The CDR3 length is 13 residues. With 8 bases clipped from V and 2 bases from J, the junction kept 5 bases outside the gene matches. Germline V gene data show CDR1 as WNHNN and CDR2 as SYGVQD (reference sequence). The CDR3 sequence is CASARTGNYGYTF. In DNA, the CDR3 is TGCGCCAGCGCGAGGACAGGAAACTATGGCTACACCTTC.

V is TRBV19 and J is TRBJ1-3, with D unresolved. Trimming shortened V by 0 bases and J by 0 bases, and 3 bases separated the two germline ends. Germline CDR1 reads LNHDA; CDR2 reads SQIVND (reference sequence). This CDR3 comprises 14 residues. CDR3 loop: CASSIDGSGNTIYF. CDR3 bases: TGTGCCAGTAGTATAGACGGCTCTGGAAACACCATATATTTT.